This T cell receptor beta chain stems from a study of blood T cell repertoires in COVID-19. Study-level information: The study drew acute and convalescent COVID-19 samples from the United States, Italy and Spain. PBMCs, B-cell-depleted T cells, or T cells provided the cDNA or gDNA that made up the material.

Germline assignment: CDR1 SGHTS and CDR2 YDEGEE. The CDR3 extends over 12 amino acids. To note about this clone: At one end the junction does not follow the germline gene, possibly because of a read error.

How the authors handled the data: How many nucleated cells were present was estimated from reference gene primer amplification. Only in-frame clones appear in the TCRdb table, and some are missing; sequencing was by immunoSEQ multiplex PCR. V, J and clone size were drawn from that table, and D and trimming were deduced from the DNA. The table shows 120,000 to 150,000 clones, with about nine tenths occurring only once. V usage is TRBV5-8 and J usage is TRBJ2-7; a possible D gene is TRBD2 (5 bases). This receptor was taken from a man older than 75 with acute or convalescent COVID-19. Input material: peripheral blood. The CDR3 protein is CASSVYREYRGF. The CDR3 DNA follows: TGTGCCAGCAGCGTATACCGGGAATACCGGGGTTTC.